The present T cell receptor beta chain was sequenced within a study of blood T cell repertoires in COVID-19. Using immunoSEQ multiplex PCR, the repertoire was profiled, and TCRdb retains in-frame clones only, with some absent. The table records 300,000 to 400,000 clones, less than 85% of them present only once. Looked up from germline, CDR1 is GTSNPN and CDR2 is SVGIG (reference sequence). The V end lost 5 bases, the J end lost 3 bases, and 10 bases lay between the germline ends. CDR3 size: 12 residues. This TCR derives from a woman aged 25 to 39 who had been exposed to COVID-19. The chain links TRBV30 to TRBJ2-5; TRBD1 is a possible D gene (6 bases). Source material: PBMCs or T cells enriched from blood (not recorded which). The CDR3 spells CAWSNREETQYF. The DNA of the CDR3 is TGTGCCTGGTCGAACAGGGAAGAGACCCAGTACTTC.